These 18 T cell receptor beta chains were sequenced from one sample in a study of T-cell reconstitution after alpha-beta-depleted transplantation in children. The TCRbeta library was prepared with unique molecular identifiers. TCRdb analysed the PCR reads with MiXCR anew, one entry per CDR3 protein. The sample records about 260,000 distinct CDR3 sequences, 11% being singletons. This specimen was peripheral blood, taken 180 days after TCRalphabeta/CD19-depleted stem cell transplant. These TCRs come from a male patient between 2 and 15 years old who had a stem cell transplant for chronic granulomatous disease, so the T cells may come from the graft donor.

In the case of this clonotype: A much bigger clone sits one base away, suggesting this may be a read error. This chain connects TRBV29-1 to TRBJ2-7, with 13 positions matching TRBD2. This CDR3 has 14 residues. Germline loops: CDR1 SQVTM, CDR2 ANQGSEA. In DNA, the CDR3 is TGCAGCGTTGGCGGGACTAGCGGGACCTACAAGCAGTACTTC. This translates into CSVGGTSGTYKQYF.

This clonotype was seen at least ten times. This rearrangement joins TRBV7-2 to TRBJ2-7, with D unclear. Germline V lookup: CDR1 SGHTA, CDR2 FQGNSA. Trimming cost V 1 base and J 2 bases, with 12 bases left between them. The CDR3 has 15 residues. CDR3 region: CASSLELVVPYEQYF. For the CDR3, the DNA is TGTGCCAGCAGCTTAGAGCTAGTCGTGCCCTACGAGCAGTACTTC.

This clonotype has a handful of counts. The gene calls are TRBV14 and TRBJ1-1; no reliable D call. Germline V lookup: CDR1 SGHDN, CDR2 FVKESK. V lost 0 bases to trimming and J lost 4 bases, with 18 bases between them. The CDR3 runs 17 residues. CDR3 nucleotides: TGTGCCAGCAGCCAAGATAGCGAGTTTAGGTTGCGCACTGAAGCTTTCTTT. It translates to CASSQDSEFRLRTEAFF.

This clonotype was counted many times. V is TRBV5-6 and J is TRBJ2-5; a weak D match, TRBD2 (7 bases). The CDR3 runs to 16 residues. Trimming removed 4 bases from V and 1 base from J, with 17 bases in between. The germline V gene has CDR1 SGHDT and CDR2 YYEEEE. The DNA for the CDR3 is TGTGCCAGCAGCCTGGCCGGGGGGCGCATCCAAGAGACCCAGTACTTC. Amino acids: CASSLAGGRIQETQYF.

This clonotype was picked up many times. The rearrangement joins TRBV7-2 to TRBJ1-1, with TRBD1 as a possible D gene (6 bases). There are 13 residues in the CDR3. The V gene's germline CDR1 is SGHTA and CDR2 FQGNSA. V was shortened by 4 bases and J by 5 bases, with 11 bases between the two germline ends. CDR3 DNA: TGTGCCAGCAGCTCTAAAGGGGGAACTGAAGCTTTCTTT. It codes for CASSSKGGTEAFF.

In this sample, this clonotype turned up many times. The gene calls are TRBV5-1 and TRBJ2-7; 10 bases match TRBD1. V was pared by 5 bases and J by 4 bases, with 12 bases of the junction left unmatched. CDR1 and CDR2 (germline): SGHRS, YFSETQ. This CDR3 is 16 amino acids long. CDR3 nucleotide sequence: TGCGCCAGCAGTTACATCCGGGACAGGGGAGAATACGAGCAGTACTTC. Translation gives CASSYIRDRGEYEQYF.

In this sample, this clonotype turned up many times. The chain carries TRBV2 and TRBJ2-3; D possibly uses TRBD1 or TRBD2 (5 bases each). The length of the CDR3 is 15 residues. The germline V gene encodes CDR1 SNHLY and CDR2 FYNNEI. The V end lost 6 bases, the J end lost 6 bases, and 19 bases lay between the germline ends. In DNA form, the CDR3 reads TGTGCCAGCAGGGCAGGACAAGGAGGAACGGATACGCAGTATTTT. This encodes CASRAGQGGTDTQYF.

This chain connects TRBV19 to TRBJ2-3; D gene unclear. CDR3 length: 15 residues. With 7 bases removed from V and 3 bases from J, the gap between germline ends came to 17 bases. Germline CDR1 reads LNHDA; CDR2 reads SQIVND (reference sequence). Here the CDR3 reads CASTRTTTGTDTQYF. DNA of the CDR3: TGTGCCAGTACCCGGACCACCACCGGGACAGATACGCAGTATTTT.

This clonotype was counted at least ten times. The chain is built from TRBV29-1 and TRBJ2-1; tentative D call: TRBD1 (6 bases). The CDR3 is 14 amino acids. Germline loops: CDR1 SQVTM, CDR2 ANQGSEA. V was pared by 7 bases and J by 7 bases, with 20 bases between. The CDR3 coding sequence is TGCAGCGAACGAAGGGACCGCCAGGGGAATGAGCAGTTCTTC. Translating it yields CSERRDRQGNEQFF.

In its sample, this clonotype was seen many times. The V call is TRBV5-1, the J call TRBJ1-3; tentative D call: TRBD1 (5 bases). The CDR3 has 16 residues. V dropped 0 bases and J dropped 1 base, with 11 bases sitting between them. The germline CDR1 and CDR2 sequences are SGHRS and YFSETQ. CDR3 loop: CASSLAGRESGNTIYF. DNA of the CDR3: TGCGCCAGCAGCTTGGCCGGCAGGGAGTCTGGAAACACCATATATTTT.

This clonotype was recorded at least ten times. The V call is TRBV20-1, the J call TRBJ2-3, with 7 bases fitting TRBD2. Germline lookup yields CDR1 DFQATT and CDR2 SNEGSKA (reference sequence). V was clipped by 1 base and J by 0 bases; unmatched bases: 4. The CDR3 runs to 15 residues. The CDR3 reads CSARGDYTSTDTQYF. In nucleotides, the CDR3 is TGCAGTGCTAGAGGGGACTACACTAGCACAGATACGCAGTATTTT.

The sample holds many counts of this clonotype. The chain recombines TRBV20-1 with TRBJ2-1; 9 bases line up with TRBD2. The CDR3 runs to 14 residues. J gave up 1 base and V 4 bases, and 2 bases lay outside the gene matches. The germline V gene encodes CDR1 DFQATT and CDR2 SNEGSKA (reference sequence). Here the CDR3 DNA reads TGCAGTGCTAAGCGGGAGGTTTCCTACAATGAGCAGTTCTTC. Its protein product is CSAKREVSYNEQFF.

Many counts were recorded for this clonotype. This chain joins TRBV4-2 and TRBJ2-7, with TRBD2 as a possible D gene (6 bases). Germline V CDR1 and CDR2: LGHNA, YNFKEQ. The CDR3 length is 15 residues. Trimming removed 0 bases at V and 3 bases at J, with 12 bases between. This CDR3 reads CASSQDVGGSYEQYF. In nucleotides, the CDR3 is TGTGCCAGCAGCCAAGATGTGGGGGGTAGCTACGAGCAGTACTTC.

Note on this clonotype: This clone may be a read error of a much larger clone one base away. The chain is built from TRBV2 and TRBJ2-2; tentatively, D is TRBD1 (5 bases). The V end was cut by 7 bases, the J end by 13 bases, with 19 bases between. The CDR3 is 13 residues long. The germline V gene encodes CDR1 SNHLY and CDR2 FYNNEI. The DNA for the CDR3 is TGTGCCAGCACTCAATACAGGCACCTGGGGCTGTTTTTT. Translation gives CASTQYRHLGLFF.

This clonotype has a count of ten or more. CDR3 in amino acids: CASSLRYGEQYF. The CDR3 bases are TGTGCCAGCAGTTTGCGGTACGGCGAGCAGTACTTC. J is TRBJ2-7 and V is TRBV28, with D unclear. V shed 3 bases and J shed 6 bases, with 9 bases lying between them. CDR1 is MDHEN and CDR2 is SYDVKM in the germline V gene. The CDR3 has 12 residues.

The chain recombines TRBV18 with TRBJ2-5; 11 bases line up with TRBD2. This CDR3 region has 16 residues. V shed 2 bases, J shed 2 bases, and the junction held 4 bases outside the gene matches. Germline CDR1 KGHSH, CDR2 LQKENI. In nucleotides, the CDR3 is TGTGCCAGCTCACCATTGTCTAGCGGGAGGCAAGAGACCCAGTACTTC. Residues: CASSPLSSGRQETQYF.

Remarks on this clonotype: One base away lies a much larger clone, so this may be a sequencing read error. The rearrangement joins TRBV5-1 to TRBJ1-2, with D possibly TRBD1 on 5 matching bases. The CDR3 is made up of 14 amino acids. Per the germline V gene, CDR1 is SGHRS and CDR2 is YFSETQ. The CDR3 coding sequence is TGCGCCAGCACCATGACCGGGACGGACTATGGCTACCCCTTC. Translated, it gives CASTMTGTDYGYPF.

This clonotype showed up many times. The chain carries TRBV7-2 and TRBJ2-1, with a tentative D call TRBD1 (6 bases). This CDR3 region has 14 residues. Germline lookup yields CDR1 SGHTA and CDR2 FQGNSA. V was cut by 5 bases and J by 9 bases, with 17 bases left in between. CDR3 nucleotides: TGTGCCAGCAGCACAACCTGGGGGCATAGTGAGCAGTTCTTC. It yields the protein CASSTTWGHSEQFF.